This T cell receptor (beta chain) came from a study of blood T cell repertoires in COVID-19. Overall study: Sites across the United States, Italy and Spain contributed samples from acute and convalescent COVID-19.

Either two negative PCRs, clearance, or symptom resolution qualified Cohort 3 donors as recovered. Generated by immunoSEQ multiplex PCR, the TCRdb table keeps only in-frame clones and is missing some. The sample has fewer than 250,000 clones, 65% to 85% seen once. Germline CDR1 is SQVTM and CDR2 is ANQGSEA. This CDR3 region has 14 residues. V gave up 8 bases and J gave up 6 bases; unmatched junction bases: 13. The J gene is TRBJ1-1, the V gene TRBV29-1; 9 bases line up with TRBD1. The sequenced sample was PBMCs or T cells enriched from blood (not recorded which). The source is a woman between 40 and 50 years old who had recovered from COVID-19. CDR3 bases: TGCAGCTATGCAAGGAGGGACAGGGTCGCTGAAGCTTTCTTT. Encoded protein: CSYARRDRVAEAFF.